This record concerns one T cell receptor (beta chain) sequence. The data stem from a study of control samples from healthy donors and cancer patients. The repertoire was sequenced with immunoSEQ multiplex PCR; TCRdb's copy has only in-frame clones and lacks some. This table holds 100,000 or so clones, 92% found once. Germline V gene lookup returns CDR1 LGHNA and CDR2 YNFKEQ. The CDR3 covers 16 residues. Trimming took 6 bases from V and 9 from J; bases not matched to a gene: 15. The J gene is TRBJ2-1, the V gene TRBV4-2; 9 bases line up with TRBD2. Sample: blood. This TCR derives from a woman aged 18 to 35 in good health. As DNA, the CDR3 is TGTGCCAGCAGGCAACTACTAGCGGGTCCGCCGGGTGAGCAGTTCTTC. This codes for CASRQLLAGPPGEQFF.